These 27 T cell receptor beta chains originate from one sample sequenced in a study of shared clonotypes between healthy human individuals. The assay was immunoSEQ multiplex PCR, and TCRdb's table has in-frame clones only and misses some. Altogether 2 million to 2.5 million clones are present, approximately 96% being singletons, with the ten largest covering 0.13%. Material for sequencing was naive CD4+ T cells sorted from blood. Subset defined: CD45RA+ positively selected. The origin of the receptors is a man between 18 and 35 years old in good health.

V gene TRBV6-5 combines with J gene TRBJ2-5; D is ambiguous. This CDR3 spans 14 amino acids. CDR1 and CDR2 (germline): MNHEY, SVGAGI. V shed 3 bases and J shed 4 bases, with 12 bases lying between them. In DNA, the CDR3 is TGTGCCAGCAGTTATTTCGGTCTTTCAGAGACCCAGTACTTC. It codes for CASSYFGLSETQYF.

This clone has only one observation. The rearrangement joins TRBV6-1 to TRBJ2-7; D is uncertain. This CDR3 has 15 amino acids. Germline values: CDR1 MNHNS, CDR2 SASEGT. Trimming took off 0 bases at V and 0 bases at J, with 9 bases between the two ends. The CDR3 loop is CASSEAANPSYEQYF. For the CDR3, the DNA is TGTGCCAGCAGTGAAGCGGCCAACCCCTCCTACGAGCAGTACTTC.

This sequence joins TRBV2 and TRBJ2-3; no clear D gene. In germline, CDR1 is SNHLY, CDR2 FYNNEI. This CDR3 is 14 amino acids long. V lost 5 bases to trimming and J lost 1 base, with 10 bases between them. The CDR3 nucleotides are TGTGCCAGCAGTTCGGACGGTGGCACAGATACGCAGTATTTT. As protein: CASSSDGGTDTQYF.

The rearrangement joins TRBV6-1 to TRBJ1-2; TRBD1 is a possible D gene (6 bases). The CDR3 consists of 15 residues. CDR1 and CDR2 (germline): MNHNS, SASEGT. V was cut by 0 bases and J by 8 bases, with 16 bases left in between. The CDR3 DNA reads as TGTGCCAGCAGTGAAGCGGGAACAGGGTTTGGAGGCTACACCTTC. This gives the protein CASSEAGTGFGGYTF.

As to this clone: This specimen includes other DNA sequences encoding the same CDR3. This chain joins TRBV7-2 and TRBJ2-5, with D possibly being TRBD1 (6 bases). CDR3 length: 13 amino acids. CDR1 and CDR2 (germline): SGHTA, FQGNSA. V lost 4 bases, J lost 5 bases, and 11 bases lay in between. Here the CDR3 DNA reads TGTGCCAGCAGCTCAACTAGGGGGGAGACCCAGTACTTC. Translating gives CASSSTRGETQYF.

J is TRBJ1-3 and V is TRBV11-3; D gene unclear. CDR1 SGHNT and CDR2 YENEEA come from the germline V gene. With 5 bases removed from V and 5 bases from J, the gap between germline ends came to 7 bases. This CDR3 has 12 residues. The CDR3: CASSQGRNTIYF. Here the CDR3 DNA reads TGTGCCAGCAGCCAAGGAAGAAACACCATATATTTT.

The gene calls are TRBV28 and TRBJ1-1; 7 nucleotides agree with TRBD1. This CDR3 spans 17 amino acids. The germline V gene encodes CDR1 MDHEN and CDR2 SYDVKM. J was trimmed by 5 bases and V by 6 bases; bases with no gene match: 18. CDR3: CASRLRFTGAPGTEAFF. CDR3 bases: TGTGCCAGCAGATTAAGGTTTACAGGGGCTCCGGGTACTGAAGCTTTCTTT.

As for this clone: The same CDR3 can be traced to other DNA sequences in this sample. CDR3 DNA sequence: TGTGCCTGGAGTCGTGGACAGGGGGGAAACACCATATATTTT. Its translation is CAWSRGQGGNTIYF. This rearrangement joins TRBV30 to TRBJ1-3; 9 bases are a match to TRBD1. J gave up 4 bases and V 2 bases, and 3 bases lay outside the gene matches. This CDR3 is built from 14 residues. Germline assignment: CDR1 GTSNPN and CDR2 SVGIG (reference sequence). The whole variable domain, remainder taken from reference TRBV30 and TRBJ1-3, is SQTIHQWPATLVQPVGSPLSLECTVEGTSNPNLYWYRQAAGRGLQLLFYSVGIGQISSEVPQNLSASRPQDRQFILSSKKLLLSDSGFYLCAWSRGQGGNTIYFGEGSWLTVV.

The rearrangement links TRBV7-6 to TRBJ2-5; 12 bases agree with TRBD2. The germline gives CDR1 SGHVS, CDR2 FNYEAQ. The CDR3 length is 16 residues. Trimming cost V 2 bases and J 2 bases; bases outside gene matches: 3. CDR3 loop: CASSLTGLAGQETQYF. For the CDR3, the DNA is TGTGCCAGCAGCTTAACTGGACTAGCGGGACAAGAGACCCAGTACTTC.

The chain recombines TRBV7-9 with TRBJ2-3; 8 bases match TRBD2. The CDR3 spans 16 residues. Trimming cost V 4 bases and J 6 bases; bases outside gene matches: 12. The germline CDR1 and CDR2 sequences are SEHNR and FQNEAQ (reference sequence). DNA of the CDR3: TGTGCCAGCAGCTCTTGGGGAGCGGGGGATGCGGATACGCAGTATTTT. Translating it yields CASSSWGAGDADTQYF.

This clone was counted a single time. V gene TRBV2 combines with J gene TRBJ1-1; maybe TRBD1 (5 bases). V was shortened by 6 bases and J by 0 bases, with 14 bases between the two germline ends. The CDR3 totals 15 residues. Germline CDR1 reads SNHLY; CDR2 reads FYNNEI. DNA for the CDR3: TGTGCCAGCAGGGTACAGGTGCTCATGAACACTGAAGCTTTCTTT. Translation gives CASRVQVLMNTEAFF.

The CDR3 DNA is TGTGCCAGCAGCGTTTGGACACAGGGGAACCCAACATATAGCAATCAGCCCCAGCATTTT. Translating it yields CASSVWTQGNPTYSNQPQHF. The rearrangement joins TRBV9 to TRBJ1-5; 7 bases map to TRBD1. With 2 bases clipped from V and 0 bases from J, the junction kept 17 bases outside the gene matches. The V gene's germline CDR1 is SGDLS and CDR2 YYNGEE. This CDR3 has 20 amino acids.

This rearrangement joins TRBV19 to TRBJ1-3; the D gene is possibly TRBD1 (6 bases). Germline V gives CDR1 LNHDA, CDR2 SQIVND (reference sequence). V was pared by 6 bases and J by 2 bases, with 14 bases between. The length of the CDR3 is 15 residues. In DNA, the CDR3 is TGTGCCAGTAGCCGCGGCGAGGGGGCTGGAAACACCATATATTTT. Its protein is CASSRGEGAGNTIYF.

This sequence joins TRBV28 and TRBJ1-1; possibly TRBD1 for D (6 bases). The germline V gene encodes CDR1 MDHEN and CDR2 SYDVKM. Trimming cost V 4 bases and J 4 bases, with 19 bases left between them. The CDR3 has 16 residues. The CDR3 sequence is CASSSRGGARITEAFF. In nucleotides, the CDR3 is TGTGCCAGCAGTTCCCGAGGGGGGGCGCGGATCACTGAAGCTTTCTTT.

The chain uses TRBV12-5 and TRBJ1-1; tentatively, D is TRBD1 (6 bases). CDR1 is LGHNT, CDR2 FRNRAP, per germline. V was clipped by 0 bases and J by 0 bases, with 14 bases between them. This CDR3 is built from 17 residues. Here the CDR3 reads CASGLVLSGDMNTEAFF. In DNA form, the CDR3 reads TGTGCTAGTGGTTTGGTACTATCAGGGGATATGAACACTGAAGCTTTCTTT.

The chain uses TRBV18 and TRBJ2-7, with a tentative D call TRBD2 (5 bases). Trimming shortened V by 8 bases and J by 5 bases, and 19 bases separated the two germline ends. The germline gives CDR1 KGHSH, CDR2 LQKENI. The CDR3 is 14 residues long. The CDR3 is CASLNPGSTNEQYF. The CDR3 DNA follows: TGTGCCAGCCTAAATCCTGGGAGCACGAACGAGCAGTACTTC.

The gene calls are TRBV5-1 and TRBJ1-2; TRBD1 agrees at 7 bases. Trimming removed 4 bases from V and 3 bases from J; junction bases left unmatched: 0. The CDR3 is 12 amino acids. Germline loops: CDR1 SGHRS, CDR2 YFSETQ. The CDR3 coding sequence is TGCGCCAGCAGCGGGACAGACTATGGCTACACCTTC. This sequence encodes CASSGTDYGYTF.

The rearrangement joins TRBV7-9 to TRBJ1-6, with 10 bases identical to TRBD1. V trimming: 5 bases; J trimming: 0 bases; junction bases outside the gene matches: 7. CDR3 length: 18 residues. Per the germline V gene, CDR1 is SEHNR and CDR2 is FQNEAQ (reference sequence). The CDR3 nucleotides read TGTGCCAGCAGCGGGACAGGGGAGATAAGCTCCTATAATTCACCCCTCCACTTT. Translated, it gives CASSGTGEISSYNSPLHF. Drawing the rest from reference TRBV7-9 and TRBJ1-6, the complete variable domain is DTGVSQNPRHKITKRGQNVTFRCDPISEHNRLYWYRQTLGQGPEFLTYFQNEAQLEKSRLLSDRFSAERPKGSFSTLEIQRTEQGDSAMYLCASSGTGEISSYNSPLHFGNGTRLTVT.

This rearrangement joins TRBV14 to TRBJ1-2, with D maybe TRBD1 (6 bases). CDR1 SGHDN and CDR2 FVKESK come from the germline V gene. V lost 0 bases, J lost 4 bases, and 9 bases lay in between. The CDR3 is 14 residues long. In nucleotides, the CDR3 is TGTGCCAGCAGCCAAGAATACAGGGCCTATGGCTACACCTTC. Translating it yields CASSQEYRAYGYTF.

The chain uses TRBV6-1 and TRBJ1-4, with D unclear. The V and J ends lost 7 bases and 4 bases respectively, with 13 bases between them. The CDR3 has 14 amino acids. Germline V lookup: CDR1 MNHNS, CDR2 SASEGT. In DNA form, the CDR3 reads TGTGCCAGCAAAGCACAGACGATTAATGAAAAACTGTTTTTT. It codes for CASKAQTINEKLFF.

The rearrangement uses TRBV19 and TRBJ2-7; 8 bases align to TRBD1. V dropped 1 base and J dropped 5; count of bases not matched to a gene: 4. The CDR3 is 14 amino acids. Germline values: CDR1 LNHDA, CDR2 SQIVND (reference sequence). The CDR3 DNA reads TGTGCCAGTAGTATAGGGCAGGGGGCAAACGAGCAGTACTTC. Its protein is CASSIGQGANEQYF.

This CDR3 reads CASRVEKLGSSEAFF. For the CDR3, the DNA is TGTGCCAGCAGAGTAGAGAAGCTCGGGAGCTCTGAAGCTTTCTTT. The V and J genes are TRBV6-1 and TRBJ1-1, with no clear D. V shed 6 bases and J shed 6 bases, with 20 bases lying between them. This CDR3 comprises 15 residues. The V gene's germline CDR1 is MNHNS and CDR2 SASEGT.

CDR3 sequence (DNA): TGTGCCAGCAGCTTCGCTTTTCTCCGGGGGAAAGAGACCCAGTACTTC. Amino acid sequence: CASSFAFLRGKETQYF. V and J are TRBV5-5 and TRBJ2-5; D is perhaps TRBD2 (6 bases). The ends were cut back, 2 bases at V and 3 bases at J, with 17 bases in the middle. The V gene's germline CDR1 is SGHKS and CDR2 YYEKEE (reference sequence). CDR3 length equals 16 residues.

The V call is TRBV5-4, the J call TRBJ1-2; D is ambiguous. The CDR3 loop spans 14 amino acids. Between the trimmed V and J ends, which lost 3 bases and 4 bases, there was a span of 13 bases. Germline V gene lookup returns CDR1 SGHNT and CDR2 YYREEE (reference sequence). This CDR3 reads CASSWTSEGYGYTF. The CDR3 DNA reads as TGTGCCAGCAGCTGGACCTCAGAGGGCTATGGCTACACCTTC.

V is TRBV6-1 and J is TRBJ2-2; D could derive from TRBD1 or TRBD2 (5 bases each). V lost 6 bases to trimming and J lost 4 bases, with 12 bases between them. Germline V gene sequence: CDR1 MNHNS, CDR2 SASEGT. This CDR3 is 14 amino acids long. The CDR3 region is CASRRVGATGELFF. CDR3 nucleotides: TGTGCCAGCAGGAGGGTCGGGGCCACCGGGGAGCTGTTTTTT.

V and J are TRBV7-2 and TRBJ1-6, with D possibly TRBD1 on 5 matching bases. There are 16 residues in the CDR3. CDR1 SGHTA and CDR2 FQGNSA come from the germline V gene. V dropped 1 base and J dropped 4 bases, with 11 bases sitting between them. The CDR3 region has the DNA TGTGCCAGCAGCTTAGGACAGACCATGTATAATTCACCCCTCCACTTT. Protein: CASSLGQTMYNSPLHF.

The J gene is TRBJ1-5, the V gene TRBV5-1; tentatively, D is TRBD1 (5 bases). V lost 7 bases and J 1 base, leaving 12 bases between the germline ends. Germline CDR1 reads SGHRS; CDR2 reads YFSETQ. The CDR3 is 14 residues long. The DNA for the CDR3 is TGCGCCAGCCGTCGAGGGGCGAGCAATCAGCCCCAGCATTTT. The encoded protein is CASRRGASNQPQHF.